This note documents a single T cell receptor beta chain sequence. This sample was included in a study of T cell responses to AZD1222 COVID-19 vaccine. The CDR3 length is 15 residues. V gave up 3 bases and J gave up 6 bases; unmatched junction bases: 7. Per germline, CDR1 SGHTA and CDR2 FQGNSA. Profiling relied on immunoSEQ multiplex PCR, and the TCRdb table lists in-frame clones only, not all of them. Seen here are some 130,000 clones, approximately 92% observed once, and the top ten hold approximately 7%. The chain couples TRBV7-2 to TRBJ1-5, with 8 positions matching TRBD1. This TCR was sampled from an adult who received the AZD1222 COVID-19 vaccine. Sequencing was performed on peripheral blood, taken 28 days after the second AZD1222 dose. This CDR3 is CASSFVAGGGQPQHF. Here the CDR3 DNA reads TGTGCCAGCAGCTTCGTAGCAGGGGGCGGTCAGCCCCAGCATTTT. Complete variable domain (other parts from reference TRBV7-2 and TRBJ1-5): GAGVSQSPSNKVTEKGKDVELRCDPISGHTALYWYRQSLGQGLEFLIYFQGNSAPDKSGLPSDRFSAERTGGSVSTLTIQRTQQEDSAVYLCASSFVAGGGQPQHFGDGTRLSIL.